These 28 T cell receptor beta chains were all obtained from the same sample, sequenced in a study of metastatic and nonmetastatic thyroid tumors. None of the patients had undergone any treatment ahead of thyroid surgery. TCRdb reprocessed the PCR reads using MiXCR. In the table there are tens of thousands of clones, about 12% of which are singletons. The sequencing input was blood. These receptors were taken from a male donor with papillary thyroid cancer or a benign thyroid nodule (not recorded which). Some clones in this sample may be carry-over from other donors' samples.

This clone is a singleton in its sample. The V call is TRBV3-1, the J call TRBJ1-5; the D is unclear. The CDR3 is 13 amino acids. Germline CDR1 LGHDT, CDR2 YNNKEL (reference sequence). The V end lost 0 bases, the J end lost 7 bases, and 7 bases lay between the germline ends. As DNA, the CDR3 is TGTGCCAGCAGCCAAGATCTCGGGCAGCCCCAGCATTTT. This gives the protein CASSQDLGQPQHF.

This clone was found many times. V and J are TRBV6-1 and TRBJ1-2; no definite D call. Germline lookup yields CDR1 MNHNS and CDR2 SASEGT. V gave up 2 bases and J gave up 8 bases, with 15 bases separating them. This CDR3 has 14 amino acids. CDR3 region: CASSENLGRRGYTF. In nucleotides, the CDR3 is TGTGCCAGCAGTGAAAATCTGGGGAGACGGGGCTACACCTTC.

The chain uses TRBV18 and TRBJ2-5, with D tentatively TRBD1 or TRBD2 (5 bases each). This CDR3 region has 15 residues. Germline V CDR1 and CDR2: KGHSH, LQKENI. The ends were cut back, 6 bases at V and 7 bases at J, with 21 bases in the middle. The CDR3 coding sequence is TGTGCCAGCTCTCCCTACAGGACTTCGTCAGGGACCCAGTACTTC. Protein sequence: CASSPYRTSSGTQYF.

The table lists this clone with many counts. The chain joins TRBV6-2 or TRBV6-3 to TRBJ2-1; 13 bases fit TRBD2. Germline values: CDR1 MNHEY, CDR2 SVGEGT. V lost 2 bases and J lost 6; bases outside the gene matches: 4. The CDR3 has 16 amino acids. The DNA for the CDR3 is TGTGCCAGCAGTTACGGACTAGCGGGAGCCCCCAATGAGCAGTTCTTC. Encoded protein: CASSYGLAGAPNEQFF.

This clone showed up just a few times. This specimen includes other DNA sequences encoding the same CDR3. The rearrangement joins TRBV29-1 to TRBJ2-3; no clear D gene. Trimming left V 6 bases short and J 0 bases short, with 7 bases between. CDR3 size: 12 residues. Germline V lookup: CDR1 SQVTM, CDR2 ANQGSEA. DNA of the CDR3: TGCAGCGTAAGCTCTAGCACAGATACGCAGTATTTT. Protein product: CSVSSSTDTQYF.

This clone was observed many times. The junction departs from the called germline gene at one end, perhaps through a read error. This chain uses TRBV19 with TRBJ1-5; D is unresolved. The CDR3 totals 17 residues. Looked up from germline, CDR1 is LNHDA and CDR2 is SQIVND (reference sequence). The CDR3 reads CASSTDRFGVSNRPQHF. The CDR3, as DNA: TGTGCCAGTAGTACCGACCGTTTTGGGGTTAGCAATCGGCCCCAGCATTTT.

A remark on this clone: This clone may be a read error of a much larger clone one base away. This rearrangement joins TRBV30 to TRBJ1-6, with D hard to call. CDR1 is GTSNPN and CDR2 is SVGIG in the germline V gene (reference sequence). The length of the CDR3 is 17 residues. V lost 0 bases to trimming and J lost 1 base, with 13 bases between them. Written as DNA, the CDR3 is TGTGCCTGGAGTGTAAATGGAGTCATGTCCTATAATTCACCCCTCCACTTT. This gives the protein CAWSVNGVMSYNSPLHF.

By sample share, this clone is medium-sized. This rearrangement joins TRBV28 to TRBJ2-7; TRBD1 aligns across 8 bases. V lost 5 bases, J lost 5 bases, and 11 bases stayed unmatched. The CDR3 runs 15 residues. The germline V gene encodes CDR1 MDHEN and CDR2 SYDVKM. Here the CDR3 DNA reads TGTGCCAGCAGTCCCCAGCCGGGACAGGCCCACGAGCAGTACTTC. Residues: CASSPQPGQAHEQYF. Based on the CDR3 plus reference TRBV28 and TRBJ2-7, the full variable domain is DVKVTQSSRYLVKRTGEKVFLECVQDMDHENMFWYRQDPGLGLRLIYFSYDVKMKEKGDIPEGYSVSREKKERFSLILESASTNQTSMYLCASSPQPGQAHEQYFGPGTRLTVT.

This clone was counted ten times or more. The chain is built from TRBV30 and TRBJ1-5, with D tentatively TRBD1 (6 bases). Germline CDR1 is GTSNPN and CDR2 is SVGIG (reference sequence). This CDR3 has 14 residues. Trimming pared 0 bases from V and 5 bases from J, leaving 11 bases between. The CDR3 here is CAWSVQGGYQPQHF. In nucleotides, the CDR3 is TGTGCCTGGAGTGTACAAGGGGGTTATCAGCCCCAGCATTTT. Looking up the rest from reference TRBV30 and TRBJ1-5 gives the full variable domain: SQTIHQWPATLVQPVGSPLSLECTVEGTSNPNLYWYRQAAGRGLQLLFYSVGIGQISSEVPQNLSASRPQDRQFILSSKKLLLSDSGFYLCAWSVQGGYQPQHFGDGTRLSIL.

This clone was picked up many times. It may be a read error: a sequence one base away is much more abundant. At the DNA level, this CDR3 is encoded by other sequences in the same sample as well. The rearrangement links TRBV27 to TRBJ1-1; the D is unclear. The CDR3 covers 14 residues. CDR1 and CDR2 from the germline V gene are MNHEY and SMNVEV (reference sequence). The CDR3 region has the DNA TGTGCCAGCAGCCGGGCCTTCATGAACACTGAAGCCTTCTTT. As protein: CASSRAFMNTEAFF.

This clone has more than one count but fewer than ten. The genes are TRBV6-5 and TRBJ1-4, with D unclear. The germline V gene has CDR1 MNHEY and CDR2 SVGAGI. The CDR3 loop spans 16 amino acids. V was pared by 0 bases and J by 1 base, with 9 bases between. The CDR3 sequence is CASSYSTMRTNEKLFF. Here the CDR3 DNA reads TGTGCCAGCAGTTACTCGACGATGCGAACTAATGAAAAACTGTTTTTT.

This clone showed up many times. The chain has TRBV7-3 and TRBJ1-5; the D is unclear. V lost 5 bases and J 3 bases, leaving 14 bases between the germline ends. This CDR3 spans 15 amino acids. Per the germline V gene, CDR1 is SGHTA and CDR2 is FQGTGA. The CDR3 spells CASSHPWVHNQPQHF. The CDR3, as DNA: TGTGCCAGCAGCCATCCGTGGGTGCACAATCAGCCCCAGCATTTT.

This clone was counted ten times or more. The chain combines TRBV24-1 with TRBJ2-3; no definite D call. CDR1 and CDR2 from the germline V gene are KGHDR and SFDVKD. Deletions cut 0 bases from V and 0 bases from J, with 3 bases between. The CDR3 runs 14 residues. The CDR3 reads CATSDLRSTDTQYF. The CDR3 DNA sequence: TGTGCCACCAGTGATTTGAGGAGCACAGATACGCAGTATTTT.

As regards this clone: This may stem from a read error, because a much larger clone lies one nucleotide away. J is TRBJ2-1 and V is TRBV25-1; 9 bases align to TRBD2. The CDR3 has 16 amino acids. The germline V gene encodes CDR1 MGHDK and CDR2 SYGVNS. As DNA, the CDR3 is TGTGTCAGCAGTGAGGTATCTAGCGGGGTCCGTCATGAGCAGTTCTTC. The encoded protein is CVSSEVSSGVRHEQFF.

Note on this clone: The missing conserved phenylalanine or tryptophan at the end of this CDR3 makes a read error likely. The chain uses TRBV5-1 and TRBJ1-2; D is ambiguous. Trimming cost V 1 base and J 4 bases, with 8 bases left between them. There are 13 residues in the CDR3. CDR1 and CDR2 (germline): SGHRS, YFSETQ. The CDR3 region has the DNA TGCGCCAGCAGCTTGTCCCCCGCCTATGGCTACACCCTC. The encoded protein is CASSLSPAYGYTL.

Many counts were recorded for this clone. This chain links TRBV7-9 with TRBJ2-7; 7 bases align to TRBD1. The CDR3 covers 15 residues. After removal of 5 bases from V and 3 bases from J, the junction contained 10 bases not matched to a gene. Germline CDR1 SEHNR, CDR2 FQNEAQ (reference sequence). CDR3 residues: CASSAMTGFGYEQYF. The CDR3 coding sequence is TGTGCCAGCAGCGCTATGACAGGGTTTGGCTACGAGCAGTACTTC.

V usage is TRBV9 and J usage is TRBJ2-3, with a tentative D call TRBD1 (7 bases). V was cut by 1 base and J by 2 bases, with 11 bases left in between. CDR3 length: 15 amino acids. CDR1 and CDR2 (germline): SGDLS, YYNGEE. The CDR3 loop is CASSVQGGYTDTQYF. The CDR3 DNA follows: TGTGCCAGCAGCGTACAGGGGGGATACACAGATACGCAGTATTTT.

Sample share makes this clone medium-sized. The chain's CDR3 is CASSDEAAGSDEQFF. As DNA, the CDR3 is TGTGCCAGCAGTGACGAAGCAGCAGGGTCGGATGAGCAGTTCTTC. The rearrangement joins TRBV6-1 to TRBJ2-1; D possibly corresponds to TRBD1 (5 bases). The length of the CDR3 is 15 residues. Germline CDR1 MNHNS, CDR2 SASEGT. V lost 3 bases to trimming and J lost 8 bases, with 17 bases between them.

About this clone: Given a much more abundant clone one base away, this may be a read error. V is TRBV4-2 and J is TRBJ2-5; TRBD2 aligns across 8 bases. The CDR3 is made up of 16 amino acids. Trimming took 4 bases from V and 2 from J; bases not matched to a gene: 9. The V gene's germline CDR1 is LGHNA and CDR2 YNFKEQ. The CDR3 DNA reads TGTGCCAGCAGCCCAGAAGTACTAGCGGCTCAAGAGACCCAGTACTTC. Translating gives CASSPEVLAAQETQYF.

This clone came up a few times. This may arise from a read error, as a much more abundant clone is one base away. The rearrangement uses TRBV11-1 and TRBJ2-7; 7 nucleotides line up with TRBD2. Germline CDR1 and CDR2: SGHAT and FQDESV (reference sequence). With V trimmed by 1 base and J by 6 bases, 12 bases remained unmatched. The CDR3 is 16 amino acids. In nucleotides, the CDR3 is TGTGCCAGCAGCTTAGGGTCCACTAGCGAGATTGGCGAGCAGTACTTC. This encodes CASSLGSTSEIGEQYF.

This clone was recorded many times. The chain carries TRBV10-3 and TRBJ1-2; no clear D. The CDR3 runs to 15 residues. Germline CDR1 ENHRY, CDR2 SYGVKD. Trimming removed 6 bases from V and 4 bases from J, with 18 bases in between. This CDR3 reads CAISEGNSGSYGYTF. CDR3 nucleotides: TGTGCCATCAGCGAAGGCAACAGCGGTAGCTATGGCTACACCTTC.

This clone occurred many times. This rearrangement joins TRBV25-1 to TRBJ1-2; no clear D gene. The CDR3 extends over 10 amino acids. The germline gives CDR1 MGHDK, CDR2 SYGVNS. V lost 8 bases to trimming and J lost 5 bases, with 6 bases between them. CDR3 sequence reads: CASEKYGYTF. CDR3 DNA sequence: TGTGCCAGCGAAAAGTATGGCTACACCTTC.

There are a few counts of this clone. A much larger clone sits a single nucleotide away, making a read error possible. The CDR3 here is CASSSYRGLGSYKQYF. The CDR3 DNA sequence: TGTGCCAGCAGCTCCTACAGGGGATTAGGGTCCTACAAGCAGTACTTC. The chain is built from TRBV11-1 and TRBJ2-7, with 7 bases fitting TRBD1. CDR1 is SGHAT and CDR2 is FQDESV in the germline V gene (reference sequence). This CDR3 has 16 amino acids.

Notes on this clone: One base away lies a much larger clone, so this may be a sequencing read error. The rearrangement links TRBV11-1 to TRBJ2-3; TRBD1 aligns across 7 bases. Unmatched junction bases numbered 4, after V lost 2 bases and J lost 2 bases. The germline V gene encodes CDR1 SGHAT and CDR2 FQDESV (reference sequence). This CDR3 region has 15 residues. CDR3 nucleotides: TGTGCCAGCAGCTTATGGGACAGCCTCACAGATACGCAGTATTTT. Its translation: CASSLWDSLTDTQYF. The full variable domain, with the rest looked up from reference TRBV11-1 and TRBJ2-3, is EAEVAQSPRYKITEKSQAVAFWCDPISGHATLYWYRQILGQGPELLVQFQDESVVDDSQLPKDRFSAERLKGVDSTLKIQPAELGDSAMYLCASSLWDSLTDTQYFGPGTRLTVL.

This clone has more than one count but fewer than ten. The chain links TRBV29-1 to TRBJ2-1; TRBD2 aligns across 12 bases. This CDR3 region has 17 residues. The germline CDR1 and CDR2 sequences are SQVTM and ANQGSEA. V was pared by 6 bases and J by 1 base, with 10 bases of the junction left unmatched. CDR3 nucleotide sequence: TGCAGCGTCGAACTGACTAGCGGGAGAACATCCTACAATGAGCAGTTCTTC. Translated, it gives CSVELTSGRTSYNEQFF.

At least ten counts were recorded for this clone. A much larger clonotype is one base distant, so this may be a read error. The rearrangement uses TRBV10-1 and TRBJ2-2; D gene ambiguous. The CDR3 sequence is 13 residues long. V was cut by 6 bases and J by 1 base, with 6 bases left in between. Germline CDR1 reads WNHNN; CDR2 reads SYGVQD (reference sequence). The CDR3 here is CASRAENTGELFF. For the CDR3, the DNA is TGCGCCAGCAGGGCAGAGAACACCGGGGAGCTGTTTTTT.

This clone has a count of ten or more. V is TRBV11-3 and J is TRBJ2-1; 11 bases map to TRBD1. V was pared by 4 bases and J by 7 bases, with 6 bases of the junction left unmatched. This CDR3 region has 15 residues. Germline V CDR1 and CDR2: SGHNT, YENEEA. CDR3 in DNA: TGTGCCAGCAGCTCAGGACAGGGGGCAGCTAATGAGCAGTTCTTC. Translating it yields CASSSGQGAANEQFF.

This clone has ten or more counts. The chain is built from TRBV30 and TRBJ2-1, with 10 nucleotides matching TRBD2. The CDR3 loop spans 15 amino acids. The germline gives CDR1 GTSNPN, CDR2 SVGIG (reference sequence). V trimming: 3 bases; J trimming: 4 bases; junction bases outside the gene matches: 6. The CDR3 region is CAWRVRTSGYNEQFF. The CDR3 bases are TGTGCCTGGAGGGTCCGGACTAGCGGATACAATGAGCAGTTCTTC.